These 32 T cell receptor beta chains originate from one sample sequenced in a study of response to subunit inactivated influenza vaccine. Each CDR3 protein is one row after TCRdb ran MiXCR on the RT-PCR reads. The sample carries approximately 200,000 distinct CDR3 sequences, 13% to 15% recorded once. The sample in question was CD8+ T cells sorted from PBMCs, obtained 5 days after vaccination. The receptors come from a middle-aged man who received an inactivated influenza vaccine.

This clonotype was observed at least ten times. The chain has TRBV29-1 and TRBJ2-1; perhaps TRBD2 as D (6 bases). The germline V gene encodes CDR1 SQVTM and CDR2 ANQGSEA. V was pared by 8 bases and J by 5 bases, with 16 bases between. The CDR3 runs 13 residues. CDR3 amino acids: CSPILAYDNEQFF. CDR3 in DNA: TGCAGCCCTATTCTAGCGTACGACAATGAGCAGTTCTTC.

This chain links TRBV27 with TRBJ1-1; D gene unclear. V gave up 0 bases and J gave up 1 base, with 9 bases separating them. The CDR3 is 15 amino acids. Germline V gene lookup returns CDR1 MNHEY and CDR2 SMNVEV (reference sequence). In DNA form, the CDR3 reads TGTGCCAGCAGTTTATCGATATGGGCGAACACTGAAGCTTTCTTT. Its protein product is CASSLSIWANTEAFF.

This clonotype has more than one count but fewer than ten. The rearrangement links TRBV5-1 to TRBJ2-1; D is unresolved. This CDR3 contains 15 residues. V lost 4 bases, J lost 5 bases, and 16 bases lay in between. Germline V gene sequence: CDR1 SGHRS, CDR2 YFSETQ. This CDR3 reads CASSPDGEWNNEQFF. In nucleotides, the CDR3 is TGCGCCAGCAGCCCGGATGGCGAGTGGAACAATGAGCAGTTCTTC.

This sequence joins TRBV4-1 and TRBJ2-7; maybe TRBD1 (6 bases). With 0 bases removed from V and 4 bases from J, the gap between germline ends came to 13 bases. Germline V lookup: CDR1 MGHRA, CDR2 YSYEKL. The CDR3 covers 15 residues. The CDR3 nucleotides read TGCGCCAGCAGCCAAGATCCCCAGGGGTGGTACGAGCAGTACTTC. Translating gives CASSQDPQGWYEQYF.

The CDR3 protein is CASSTDSGSRNEQFF. DNA of the CDR3: TGTGCCAGCAGTACCGACAGTGGAAGTCGAAATGAGCAGTTCTTC. This sequence joins TRBV28 and TRBJ2-1; the D gene is possibly TRBD1 (5 bases). The germline V gene encodes CDR1 MDHEN and CDR2 SYDVKM. The ends were cut back, 5 bases at V and 7 bases at J, with 18 bases in the middle. The CDR3 sequence is 15 residues long.

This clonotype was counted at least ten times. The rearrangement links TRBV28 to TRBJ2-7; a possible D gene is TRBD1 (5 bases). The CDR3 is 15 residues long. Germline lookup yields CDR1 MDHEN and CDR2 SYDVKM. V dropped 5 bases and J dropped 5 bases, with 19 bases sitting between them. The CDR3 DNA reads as TGTGCCAGCAGTCCCCTTACAGGAACTTATCACGAGCAGTACTTC. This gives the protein CASSPLTGTYHEQYF.

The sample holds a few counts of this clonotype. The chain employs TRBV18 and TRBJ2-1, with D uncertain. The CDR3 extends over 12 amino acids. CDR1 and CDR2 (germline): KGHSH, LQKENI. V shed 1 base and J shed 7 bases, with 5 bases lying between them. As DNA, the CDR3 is TGTGCCAGCTCACCACGGGTGAATGAGCAGTTCTTC. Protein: CASSPRVNEQFF.

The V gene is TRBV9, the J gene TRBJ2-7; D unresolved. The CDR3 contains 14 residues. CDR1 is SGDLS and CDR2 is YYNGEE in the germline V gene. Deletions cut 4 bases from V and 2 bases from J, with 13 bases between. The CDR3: CASSTEGWAYEQYF. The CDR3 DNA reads TGTGCCAGCAGCACCGAAGGATGGGCCTACGAGCAGTACTTC.

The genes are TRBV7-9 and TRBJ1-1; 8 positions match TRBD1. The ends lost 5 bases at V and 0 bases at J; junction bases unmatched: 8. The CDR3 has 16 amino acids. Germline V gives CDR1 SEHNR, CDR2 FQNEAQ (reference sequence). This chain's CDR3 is CASSHPPTGVNTEAFF. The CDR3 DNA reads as TGTGCCAGCAGCCACCCCCCGACAGGGGTGAACACTGAAGCTTTCTTT. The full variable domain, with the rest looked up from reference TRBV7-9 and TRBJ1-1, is DTGVSQNPRHKITKRGQNVTFRCDPISEHNRLYWYRQTLGQGPEFLTYFQNEAQLEKSRLLSDRFSAERPKGSFSTLEIQRTEQGDSAMYLCASSHPPTGVNTEAFFGQGTRLTVV.

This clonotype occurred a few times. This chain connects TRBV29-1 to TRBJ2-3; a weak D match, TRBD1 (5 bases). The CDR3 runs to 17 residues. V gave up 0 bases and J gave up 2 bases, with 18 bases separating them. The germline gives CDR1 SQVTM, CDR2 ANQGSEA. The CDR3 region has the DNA TGCAGCGTTGAAGATCCAGTGGGCCAGGGAACCACAGATACGCAGTATTTT. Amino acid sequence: CSVEDPVGQGTTDTQYF.

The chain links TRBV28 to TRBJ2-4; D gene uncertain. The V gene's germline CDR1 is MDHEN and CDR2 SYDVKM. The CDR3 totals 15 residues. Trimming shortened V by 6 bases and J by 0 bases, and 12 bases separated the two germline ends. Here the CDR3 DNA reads TGTGCCAGCAGCCGGCCGCAGGAAGCCAAAAACATTCAGTACTTC. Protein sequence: CASSRPQEAKNIQYF.

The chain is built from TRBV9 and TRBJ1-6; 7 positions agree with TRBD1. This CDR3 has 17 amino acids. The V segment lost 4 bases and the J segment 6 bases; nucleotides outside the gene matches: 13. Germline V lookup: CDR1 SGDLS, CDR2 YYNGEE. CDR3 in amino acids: CASSPGGTAGVNSPLHF. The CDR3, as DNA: TGTGCCAGCAGCCCAGGAGGGACAGCGGGAGTTAATTCACCCCTCCACTTT.

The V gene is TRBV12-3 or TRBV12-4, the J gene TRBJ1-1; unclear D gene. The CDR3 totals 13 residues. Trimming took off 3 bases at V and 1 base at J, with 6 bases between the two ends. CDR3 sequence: CASSFGANTEAFF. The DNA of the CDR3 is TGTGCCAGCAGTTTTGGAGCGAACACTGAAGCTTTCTTT.

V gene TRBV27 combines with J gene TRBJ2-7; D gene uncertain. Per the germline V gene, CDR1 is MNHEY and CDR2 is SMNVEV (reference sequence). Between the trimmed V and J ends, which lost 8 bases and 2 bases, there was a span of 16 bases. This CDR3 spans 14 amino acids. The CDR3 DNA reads TGTGCCAGCCACTTCGTCCGACTCCCCTACGAGCAGTACTTC. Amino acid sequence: CASHFVRLPYEQYF.

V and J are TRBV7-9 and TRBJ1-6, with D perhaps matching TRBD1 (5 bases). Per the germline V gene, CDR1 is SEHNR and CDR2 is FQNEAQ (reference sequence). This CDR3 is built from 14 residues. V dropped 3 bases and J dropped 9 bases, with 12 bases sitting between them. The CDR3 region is CASSFGGIGSPLHF. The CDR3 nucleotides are TGTGCCAGCAGCTTTGGGGGGATCGGTTCACCCCTCCACTTT.

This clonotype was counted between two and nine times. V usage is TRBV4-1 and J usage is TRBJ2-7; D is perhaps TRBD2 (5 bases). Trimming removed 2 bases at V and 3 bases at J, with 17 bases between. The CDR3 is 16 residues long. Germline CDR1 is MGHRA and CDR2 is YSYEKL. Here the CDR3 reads CASSQQFSGRSYEQYF. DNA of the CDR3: TGCGCCAGCAGCCAACAATTCTCGGGAAGGAGCTACGAGCAGTACTTC.

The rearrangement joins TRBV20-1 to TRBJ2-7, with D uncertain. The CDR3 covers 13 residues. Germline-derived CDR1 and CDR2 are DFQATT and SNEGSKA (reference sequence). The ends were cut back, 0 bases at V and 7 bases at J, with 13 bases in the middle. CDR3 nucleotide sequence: TGCAGTGCTAGAGATGGTTCTAAGAGAGAGCAGTACTTC. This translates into CSARDGSKREQYF.

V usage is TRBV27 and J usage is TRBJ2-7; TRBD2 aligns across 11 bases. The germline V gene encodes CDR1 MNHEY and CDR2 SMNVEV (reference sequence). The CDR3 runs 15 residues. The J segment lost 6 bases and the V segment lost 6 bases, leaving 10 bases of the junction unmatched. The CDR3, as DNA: TGTGCCAGCAGAATAAGACTAGCGGGAAGAGGCGAGCAGTACTTC. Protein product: CASRIRLAGRGEQYF.

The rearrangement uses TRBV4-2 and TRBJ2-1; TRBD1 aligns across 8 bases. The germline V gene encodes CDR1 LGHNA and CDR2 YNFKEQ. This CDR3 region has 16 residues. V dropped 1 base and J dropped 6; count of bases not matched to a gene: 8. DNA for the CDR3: TGTGCCAGCAGCCAAGTTGCCAGGGGGCTAGCCAATGAGCAGTTCTTC. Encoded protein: CASSQVARGLANEQFF.

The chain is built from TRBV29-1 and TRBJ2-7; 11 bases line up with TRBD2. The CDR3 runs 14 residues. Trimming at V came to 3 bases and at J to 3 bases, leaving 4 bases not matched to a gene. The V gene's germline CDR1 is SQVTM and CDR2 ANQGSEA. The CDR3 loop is CSVETSGIDYEQYF. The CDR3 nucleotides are TGCAGCGTTGAGACTAGCGGGATCGACTACGAGCAGTACTTC.

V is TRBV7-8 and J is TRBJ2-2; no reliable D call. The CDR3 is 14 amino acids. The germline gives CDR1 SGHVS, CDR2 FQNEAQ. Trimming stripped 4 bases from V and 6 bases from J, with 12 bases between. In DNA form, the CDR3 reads TGTGCCAGCAGCTCTCGGGCTGGCGCCGGGGAGCTGTTTTTT. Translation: CASSSRAGAGELFF.

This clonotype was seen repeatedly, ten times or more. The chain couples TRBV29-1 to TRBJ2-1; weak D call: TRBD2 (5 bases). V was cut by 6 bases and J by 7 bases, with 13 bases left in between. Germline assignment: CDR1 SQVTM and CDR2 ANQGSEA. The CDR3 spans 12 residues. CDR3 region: CSVPTRRNEQFF. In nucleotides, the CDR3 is TGCAGCGTACCCACTAGAAGGAATGAGCAGTTCTTC.

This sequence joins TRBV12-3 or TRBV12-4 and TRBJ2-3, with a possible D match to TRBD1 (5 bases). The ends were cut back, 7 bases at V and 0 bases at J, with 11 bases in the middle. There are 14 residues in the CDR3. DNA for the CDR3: TGTGCCAGCATGCGACAGCAGAGCACAGATACGCAGTATTTT. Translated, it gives CASMRQQSTDTQYF.

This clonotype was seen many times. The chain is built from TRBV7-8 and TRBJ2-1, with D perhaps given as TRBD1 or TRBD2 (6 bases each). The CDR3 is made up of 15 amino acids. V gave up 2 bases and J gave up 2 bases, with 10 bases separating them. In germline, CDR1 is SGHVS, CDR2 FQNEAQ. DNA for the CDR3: TGTGCCAGCAGCTTAAGGGGGGTCGCCTACAATGAGCAGTTCTTC. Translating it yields CASSLRGVAYNEQFF. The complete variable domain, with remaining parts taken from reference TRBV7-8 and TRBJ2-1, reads GAGVSQSPRYKVAKRGQDVALRCDPISGHVSLFWYQQALGQGPEFLTYFQNEAQLDKSGLPSDRFFAERPEGSVSTLKIQRTQQEDSAVYLCASSLRGVAYNEQFFGPGTRLTVL.

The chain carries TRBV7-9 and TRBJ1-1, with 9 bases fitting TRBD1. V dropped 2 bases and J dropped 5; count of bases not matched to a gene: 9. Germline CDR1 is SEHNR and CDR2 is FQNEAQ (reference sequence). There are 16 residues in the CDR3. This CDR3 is CASSLFRTGVGTEAFF. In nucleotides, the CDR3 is TGTGCCAGCAGCTTATTTAGGACAGGGGTTGGGACTGAAGCTTTCTTT.

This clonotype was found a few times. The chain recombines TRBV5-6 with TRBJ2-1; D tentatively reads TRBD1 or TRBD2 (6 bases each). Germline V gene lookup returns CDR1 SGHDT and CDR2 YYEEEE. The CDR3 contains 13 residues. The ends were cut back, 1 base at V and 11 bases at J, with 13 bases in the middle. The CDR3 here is CASSLSLGGKQFF. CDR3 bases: TGTGCCAGCAGCTTGTCGCTAGGGGGGAAGCAGTTCTTC.

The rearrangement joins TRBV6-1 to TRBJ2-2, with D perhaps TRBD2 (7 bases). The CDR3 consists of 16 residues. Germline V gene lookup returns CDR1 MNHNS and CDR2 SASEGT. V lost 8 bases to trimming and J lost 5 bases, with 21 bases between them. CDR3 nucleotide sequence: TGTGCCAGCCGAGACCTTGCGGGGGCTGGGACCGGGGAGCTGTTTTTT. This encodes CASRDLAGAGTGELFF.

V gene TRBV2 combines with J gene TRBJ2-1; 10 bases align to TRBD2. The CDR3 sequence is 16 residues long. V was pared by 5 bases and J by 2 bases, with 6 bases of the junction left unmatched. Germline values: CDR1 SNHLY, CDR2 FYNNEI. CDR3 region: CASSSTLAGAYNEQFF. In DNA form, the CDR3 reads TGTGCCAGCAGTTCTACTCTAGCGGGGGCCTACAATGAGCAGTTCTTC.

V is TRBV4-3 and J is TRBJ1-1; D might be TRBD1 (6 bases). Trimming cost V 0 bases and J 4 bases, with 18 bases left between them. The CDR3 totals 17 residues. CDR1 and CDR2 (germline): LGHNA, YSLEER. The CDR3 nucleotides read TGCGCCAGCAGCCAAGATCTAATCACAGGGAGGGGCACTGAAGCTTTCTTT. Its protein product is CASSQDLITGRGTEAFF.

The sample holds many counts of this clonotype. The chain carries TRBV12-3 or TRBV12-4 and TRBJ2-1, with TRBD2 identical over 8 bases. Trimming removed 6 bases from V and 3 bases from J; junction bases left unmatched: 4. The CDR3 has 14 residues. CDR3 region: CASSLAGNYNEQFF. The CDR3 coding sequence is TGTGCCAGCAGCCTAGCGGGCAACTACAATGAGCAGTTCTTC.

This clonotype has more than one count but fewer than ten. The CDR3 bases are TGTGCCAGCAGTTTAACGGGGCCCCCGGGCACCGGGGAGCTGTTTTTT. Residues: CASSLTGPPGTGELFF. The J gene is TRBJ2-2, the V gene TRBV12-3 or TRBV12-4; either TRBD1 or TRBD2 may supply D (5 bases each). V was pared by 2 bases and J by 4 bases, with 14 bases between. This CDR3 spans 16 amino acids.

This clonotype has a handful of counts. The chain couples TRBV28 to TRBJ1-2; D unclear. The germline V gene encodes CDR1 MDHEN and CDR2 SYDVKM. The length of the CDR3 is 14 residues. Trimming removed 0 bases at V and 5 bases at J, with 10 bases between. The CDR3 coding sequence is TGTGCCAGCAGTTTATGGCTCTTCGGGTATGGCTACACCTTC. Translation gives CASSLWLFGYGYTF.